The 2 T cell receptor beta chains listed next were all sequenced from one sample in a study of CD8+ T cells in alopecia areata. Sequencing relied on a cDNA template that was reverse transcribed from extracted RNA. Profiled with immunoSEQ multiplex PCR; TCRdb holds only in-frame clones, not every one. This sample has around 100,000 clones; roughly three fifths occur once, and the top ten carry 12%. The treatment here: oral pan-JAK inhibitor, 5-10 mg twice daily. The starting material was CD8+ T cells sorted from blood, obtained at week 24, from a patient treated with tofacitinib. These receptors came from a human donor with alopecia areata.

CDR3 in amino acids: CAWSGAESSYEQYF. The DNA of the CDR3 is TGTGCCTGGTCCGGGGCCGAAAGCTCCTACGAGCAGTACTTC. The genes are TRBV30 and TRBJ2-7; possibly TRBD1 or TRBD2 for D (5 bases each). This CDR3 contains 14 residues. Trimming removed 5 bases at V and 0 bases at J, with 14 bases between. In germline, CDR1 is GTSNPN, CDR2 SVGIG (reference sequence). Drawing the rest from reference TRBV30 and TRBJ2-7, the complete variable domain is SQTIHQWPATLVQPVGSPLSLECTVEGTSNPNLYWYRQAAGRGLQLLFYSVGIGQISSEVPQNLSASRPQDRQFILSSKKLLLSDSGFYLCAWSGAESSYEQYFGPGTRLTVT.

The gene calls are TRBV15 and TRBJ2-1, with unresolved D. Per the germline V gene, CDR1 is LNHNV and CDR2 is YYDKDF (reference sequence). With 0 bases removed from V and 4 bases from J, the gap between germline ends came to 13 bases. The CDR3 has 16 amino acids. CDR3 nucleotides: TGTGCCACCAGCAGAGATGAGACCGACAATTACAATGAGCAGTTCTTC. Translating it yields CATSRDETDNYNEQFF.